This T cell receptor beta chain was sequenced during a study of cytomegalovirus exposure and HLA in healthy donors. The study's findings and limits: A later analysis linked 16,951 TCR beta sequences to HLA alleles at 0.05 false discovery rate. Clonal expansion, a later analysis showed, was greater in HLA-associated TCR beta chains than in equally common others.

Both 60 Vbeta primers and 13 Jbeta primers went into the PCR. This table comes from immunoSEQ multiplex PCR, and its TCRdb copy is limited to in-frame clones, with some not included. The sample has 130,000 to 150,000 clones; around 80% are singletons. Donors likely had unrecorded immune exposures despite being nominally healthy when sampled. Comments on this clone: Its antigen is undetermined.

The V gene end was trimmed by 6 bases and the J gene end by 5 bases; junction bases not matched to a gene: 10. Looked up from germline, CDR1 is SGHRS and CDR2 is YFSETQ. The CDR3 runs 16 residues. This chain connects TRBV5-1 to TRBJ2-4; 11 nucleotides agree with TRBD2. What was sequenced was PBMCs. This receptor was identified in a man aged 35-49 years in good health and CMV-seropositive. CDR3 sequence reads: CASTRGTSGYQNIQYF. The CDR3 nucleotides read TGCGCCAGCACCCGTGGGACTAGCGGATACCAAAACATTCAGTACTTC.